These 21 T cell receptor beta chains came from one sample sequenced in a study of blood T cell repertoires in COVID-19. TCRdb keeps only in-frame clones here, not all; method: immunoSEQ multiplex PCR. The sample consists of approximately 120,000 clones, just under 85% of them appearing once. Sequencing used peripheral blood. The receptors stem from a human donor in a cohort sampled during active COVID-19.

The chain couples TRBV10-3 to TRBJ1-2, with a possible D match to TRBD1 (6 bases). V lost 0 bases to trimming and J lost 6 bases, with 17 bases between them. This CDR3 has 16 amino acids. Germline loops: CDR1 ENHRY, CDR2 SYGVKD. The DNA for the CDR3 is TGTGCCATCAGTGAGTCGGATTGGACAGTGGCGGATGGCTACACCTTC. It encodes CAISESDWTVADGYTF.

The chain recombines TRBV11-2 with TRBJ2-2; 7 bases agree with TRBD2. The V gene end was trimmed by 5 bases and the J gene end by 4 bases; junction bases not matched to a gene: 7. This CDR3 is built from 15 residues. Germline CDR1 reads SGHAT; CDR2 reads FQNNGV. In DNA, the CDR3 is TGTGCCAGCAGCGAGGGAGCGGGGTTCACCGGGGAGCTGTTTTTT. Protein product: CASSEGAGFTGELFF.

The chain uses TRBV7-9 and TRBJ1-6; D might be TRBD1 (5 bases). Germline V CDR1 and CDR2: SEHNR, FQNEAQ (reference sequence). The CDR3 has 15 residues. Trimming removed 4 bases at V and 10 bases at J, with 17 bases between. The CDR3 protein is CASSSPAGGESPLHF. The CDR3 bases are TGTGCCAGCAGCTCCCCGGCGGGGGGAGAATCACCCCTCCACTTT.

The genes are TRBV27 and TRBJ1-2; D may be TRBD1 (5 bases). V was cut by 5 bases and J by 7 bases, with 17 bases left in between. CDR1 and CDR2 from the germline V gene are MNHEY and SMNVEV (reference sequence). This CDR3 region has 14 residues. In DNA, the CDR3 is TGTGCCAGCAGTCCCAGGGCCCTGTGGGGTGGCTACACCTTC. Amino acid sequence: CASSPRALWGGYTF.

V gene TRBV6-5 combines with J gene TRBJ1-1; D is undetermined. CDR3 size: 11 residues. Germline V gives CDR1 MNHEY, CDR2 SVGAGI. V lost 7 bases and J lost 2, with 5 bases in between. CDR3 in amino acids: CASKTNTEAFF. For the CDR3, the DNA is TGTGCCAGCAAGACAAACACTGAAGCTTTCTTT.

The chain recombines TRBV7-8 with TRBJ1-1; tentatively, D is TRBD1 (6 bases). Germline-derived CDR1 and CDR2 are SGHVS and FQNEAQ. V lost 5 bases, J lost 0 bases, and 16 bases lay in between. The CDR3 contains 16 residues. The CDR3 sequence is CASSRAGVALNTEAFF. The CDR3 coding sequence is TGTGCCAGCAGCCGGGCAGGGGTGGCATTGAACACTGAAGCTTTCTTT.

The CDR3: CAWSVTWRGDGYTF. CDR3 in DNA: TGTGCCTGGAGTGTAACTTGGAGGGGCGATGGCTACACCTTC. The rearrangement links TRBV30 to TRBJ1-2; a weak D match, TRBD1 (5 bases). The CDR3 has 14 residues. Germline V gene sequence: CDR1 GTSNPN, CDR2 SVGIG (reference sequence). With 0 bases removed from V and 6 bases from J, the gap between germline ends came to 14 bases.

The rearrangement joins TRBV5-1 to TRBJ2-7, with TRBD2 matching 13 bases. This CDR3 has 16 residues. V lost 4 bases, J lost 0 bases, and 4 bases stayed unmatched. Germline loops: CDR1 SGHRS, CDR2 YFSETQ. The CDR3 coding sequence is TGCGCCAGCAGCCCGAGGACTAGCGGGGGCTCCTACGAGCAGTACTTC. This translates into CASSPRTSGGSYEQYF.

The V and J genes are TRBV4-1 and TRBJ1-6; D is possibly TRBD1 (6 bases). From germline, CDR1 is MGHRA and CDR2 YSYEKL. The CDR3 spans 16 residues. Between the trimmed V and J ends, which lost 3 bases and 8 bases, there was a span of 17 bases. CDR3 DNA sequence: TGCGCCAGCAGCCAGACCCCACAGGGCCCAGATTCACCCCTCCACTTT. This translates into CASSQTPQGPDSPLHF.

The chain recombines TRBV27 with TRBJ1-2; D is undetermined. Germline values: CDR1 MNHEY, CDR2 SMNVEV (reference sequence). This CDR3 contains 14 residues. V was pared by 0 bases and J by 5 bases, with 10 bases between. CDR3 protein: CASSLSGRVYGYTF. As DNA, the CDR3 is TGTGCCAGCAGTTTATCGGGCAGAGTTTATGGCTACACCTTC.

This clone was observed a single time. In the same sample, other DNA sequences code for this CDR3. V gene TRBV12-3 or TRBV12-4 combines with J gene TRBJ1-2, with 8 positions matching TRBD1. The CDR3 is 13 residues long. J lost 5 bases, V lost 6 bases, and 5 bases had no gene match. This CDR3 reads CASSPGQVYGYTF. Here the CDR3 DNA reads TGTGCCAGCAGCCCGGGACAGGTATATGGCTACACCTTC.

V is TRBV5-8 and J is TRBJ2-7; TRBD2 aligns across 10 bases. Germline values: CDR1 SGHTS, CDR2 YDEGEE. The CDR3 consists of 17 residues. With 7 bases clipped from V and 3 bases from J, the junction kept 16 bases outside the gene matches. In nucleotides, the CDR3 is TGTGCCAGCCTCTCGCGAAGAGGACTAGCGGTCTACTACGAGCAGTACTTC. This codes for CASLSRRGLAVYYEQYF.

V usage is TRBV6-1 and J usage is TRBJ1-5; D may be TRBD1 (6 bases). The germline V gene has CDR1 MNHNS and CDR2 SASEGT. The CDR3 contains 16 residues. V lost 1 base, J lost 2 bases, and 12 bases lay in between. CDR3 DNA: TGTGCCAGCAGTGAAGTTGCGGGGGGCGGCAATCAGCCCCAGCATTTT. It is translated as CASSEVAGGGNQPQHF.

The chain combines TRBV15 with TRBJ1-1, with 9 bases lining up with TRBD1. CDR1 and CDR2 (germline): LNHNV, YYDKDF (reference sequence). CDR3 length: 18 amino acids. J lost 6 bases, V lost 2 bases, and 16 bases had no gene match. CDR3 loop: CATSRFSSLRDREAEAFF. CDR3 in DNA: TGTGCCACCAGCAGATTCTCTAGCCTACGGGACAGGGAGGCTGAAGCTTTCTTT.

This clone was seen only once. The gene calls are TRBV6-2 or TRBV6-3 and TRBJ2-1; the match to TRBD2 covers 7 bases. From germline, CDR1 is MNHEY and CDR2 SVGEGT. The CDR3 spans 16 residues. The ends lost 2 bases at V and 2 bases at J; junction bases unmatched: 6. The DNA of the CDR3 is TGTGCCAGCAGTTACCCCGTTGGACTAGCCTACAATGAGCAGTTCTTC. This translates into CASSYPVGLAYNEQFF.

This chain joins TRBV6-5 and TRBJ1-1; D gene unclear. Germline CDR1 and CDR2: MNHEY and SVGAGI. Trimming took 3 bases from V and 10 from J, leaving 18 bases between them. This CDR3 comprises 14 residues. Here the CDR3 DNA reads TGTGCCAGCAGTTATTCCTCGGTCGTCTCTGGAGCTTTCTTT. Translating it yields CASSYSSVVSGAFF.

A single count supports this clone. The CDR3 loop is CASSGTSGASGDTQYF. The DNA of the CDR3 is TGTGCCAGCAGCGGGACTAGCGGGGCCTCGGGGGATACGCAGTATTTT. The rearrangement links TRBV9 to TRBJ2-3; 12 bases agree with TRBD2. Per the germline V gene, CDR1 is SGDLS and CDR2 is YYNGEE. The CDR3 spans 16 residues. The ends lost 3 bases at V and 6 bases at J; junction bases unmatched: 8. Filled out from reference TRBV9 and TRBJ2-3, the complete variable domain reads DSGVTQTPKHLITATGQRVTLRCSPRSGDLSVYWYQQSLDQGLQFLIQYYNGEERAKGNILERFSAQQFPDLHSELNLSSLELGDSALYFCASSGTSGASGDTQYFGPGTRLTVL.

The CDR3 is CASSLPRGTGANTEAFF. For the CDR3, the DNA is TGTGCCAGTAGCCTACCGCGCGGGACAGGGGCCAACACTGAAGCTTTCTTT. The rearrangement joins TRBV19 to TRBJ1-1; 10 nucleotides line up with TRBD1. CDR1 is LNHDA and CDR2 is SQIVND in the germline V gene (reference sequence). V lost 6 bases to trimming and J lost 2 bases; unmatched junction nucleotides: 12. CDR3 length equals 17 residues.

V gene TRBV29-1 combines with J gene TRBJ2-1, with 10 bases matching TRBD2. Germline V gene lookup returns CDR1 SQVTM and CDR2 ANQGSEA. J gave up 8 bases and V 7 bases, and 5 bases lay outside the gene matches. The CDR3 is 12 amino acids. The CDR3 DNA is TGCAGCGCCGAGAGCGGGGGGGATGAGCAGTTCTTC. Protein: CSAESGGDEQFF.

This chain connects TRBV18 to TRBJ2-7; 8 nucleotides align to TRBD1. This CDR3 is built from 14 residues. Germline V lookup: CDR1 KGHSH, CDR2 LQKENI. V gave up 4 bases and J gave up 2 bases; unmatched junction bases: 4. The CDR3 loop is CASSRDRTAYEQYF. Written as DNA, the CDR3 is TGTGCCAGCTCACGGGACAGGACGGCCTACGAGCAGTACTTC.

The sample holds one count of this clone. The V gene is TRBV7-2, the J gene TRBJ1-6; D is possibly TRBD1 (5 bases). CDR1 SGHTA and CDR2 FQGNSA come from the germline V gene. This CDR3 is 16 amino acids long. V was pared by 4 bases and J by 14 bases, with 24 bases between. In nucleotides, the CDR3 is TGTGCCAGCAGCTCCGCTGAGGGGACTGGGGTTCGGGCCCTCCACTTT. It is translated as CASSSAEGTGVRALHF.